The next 26 T cell receptor beta chains were all read from a single sample in a study of blood T cell repertoires in COVID-19. TCRdb's copy holds only in-frame clones and misses some; the assay was immunoSEQ multiplex PCR. Of 250,000 to 350,000 clones in the sample, about 86% are singletons; the top ten hold around a sixth. Sequences were obtained from peripheral blood. The origin of the receptors is a person between 65 and 79 years old with COVID-19, enrolled during active disease.

This clone was found once. The chain couples TRBV29-1 to TRBJ1-1; D gene unclear. The CDR3 runs 14 residues. Looked up from germline, CDR1 is SQVTM and CDR2 is ANQGSEA. The CDR3 DNA sequence: TGCAGTGGTGGGGAGGGCGGCGGGAACACTGAAGCTTTCTTT. Amino acids: CSGGEGGGNTEAFF. Full variable domain (remainder filled in from reference TRBV29-1 and TRBJ1-1): SAVISQKPSRDICQRGTSLTIQCQVDSQVTMMFWYRQQPGQSLTLIATANQGSEATYESGFVIDKFPISRPNLTFSTLTVSNMSPEDSSIYLCSGGEGGGNTEAFFGQGTRLTVV.

The chain uses TRBV10-3 and TRBJ2-2, with 9 bases that match TRBD1. Germline assignment: CDR1 ENHRY and CDR2 SYGVKD. This CDR3 is 15 amino acids long. With 2 bases clipped from V and 6 bases from J, the junction kept 4 bases outside the gene matches. The CDR3 DNA follows: TGTGCCATCAGTGAGCCAAGACAGGGGGCCGGGGAGCTGTTTTTT. Residues: CAISEPRQGAGELFF.

This clone was observed a single time. The rearrangement links TRBV4-2 to TRBJ1-5; no firm D call. V lost 1 base, J lost 0 bases, and 25 bases lay in between. Germline V gives CDR1 LGHNA, CDR2 YNFKEQ. The CDR3 is 21 amino acids. CDR3 nucleotides: TGTGCCAGCAGCCAAGCGTTGAAGTCCAGACGAGGAACTTATAGCAATCAGCCCCAGCATTTT. Its protein product is CASSQALKSRRGTYSNQPQHF.

In regard to this clone: Other DNA sequences of this sample code for an identical CDR3. The V call is TRBV28, the J call TRBJ1-5, with D unclear. The V gene lost 4 bases and the J gene lost 0 bases, with 10 bases spanning the gap. The CDR3 sequence is 15 residues long. Germline V gene lookup returns CDR1 MDHEN and CDR2 SYDVKM. The CDR3 sequence: CASSSGVNSNQPQHF. Here the CDR3 DNA reads TGTGCCAGCAGTTCGGGAGTCAATAGCAATCAGCCCCAGCATTTT.

This clone has only one observation. The genes are TRBV28 and TRBJ1-3; D call uncertain. V was shortened by 7 bases and J by 0 bases, with 13 bases between the two germline ends. The CDR3 loop spans 15 amino acids. Per germline, CDR1 MDHEN and CDR2 SYDVKM. CDR3 coding DNA: TGTGCCAGCATCAGATGGCCCAGCTCTGGAAACACCATATATTTT. This gives the protein CASIRWPSSGNTIYF.

The chain has TRBV5-5 and TRBJ2-3; no definite D call. The length of the CDR3 is 16 residues. The germline V and J ends were trimmed by 0 bases and 0 bases, with 11 bases remaining between them. Germline CDR1 reads SGHKS; CDR2 reads YYEKEE (reference sequence). The CDR3 sequence: CASSLDPVTSTDTQYF. The DNA of the CDR3 is TGTGCCAGCAGCTTGGATCCTGTGACTAGCACAGATACGCAGTATTTT.

The chain recombines TRBV7-2 with TRBJ2-5, with 11 bases identical to TRBD2. Germline V gene sequence: CDR1 SGHTA, CDR2 FQGNSA. The CDR3 length is 18 residues. The junction had 12 bases not matched to a gene; V was cut back by 5 bases and J by 1 base. The CDR3 DNA is TGTGCCAGCAGCACCTCCCCCCTAGCGGGGGGTGGCCAAGAGACCCAGTACTTC. Its translation: CASSTSPLAGGGQETQYF.

This chain connects TRBV2 to TRBJ2-7; TRBD2 agrees at 8 bases. The trim removed 6 bases at V and 2 bases at J, leaving 12 bases unmatched. This CDR3 is 16 amino acids long. CDR1 and CDR2 (germline): SNHLY, FYNNEI. The CDR3 DNA sequence: TGTGCCAGCAGAGCGCTGGGCACTAGCGGTACCTACGAGCAGTACTTC. Its translation is CASRALGTSGTYEQYF.

This chain joins TRBV6-5 and TRBJ1-3, with D possibly TRBD1 on 5 matching bases. The CDR3 has 15 residues. V lost 0 bases to trimming and J lost 3 bases, with 9 bases between them. CDR1 is MNHEY and CDR2 is SVGAGI in the germline V gene. The CDR3 spells CASSYSGGGGNTIYF. CDR3 in DNA: TGTGCCAGCAGTTACTCTGGGGGAGGTGGAAACACCATATATTTT.

This clone showed up just a few times. The chain combines TRBV19 with TRBJ2-7, with 10 positions matching TRBD2. The CDR3 has 16 residues. Germline V lookup: CDR1 LNHDA, CDR2 SQIVND (reference sequence). Trimming removed 4 bases from V and 1 base from J; junction bases left unmatched: 7. DNA for the CDR3: TGTGCCAGTAGTACCAAATCTAGCGGGAGTTCCTACGAGCAGTACTTC. Amino acid sequence: CASSTKSSGSSYEQYF.

The rearrangement joins TRBV2 to TRBJ2-3; TRBD1 is a possible D gene (5 bases). CDR1 and CDR2 (germline): SNHLY, FYNNEI. Trimming stripped 8 bases from V and 5 bases from J, with 17 bases between. The CDR3 sequence is 14 residues long. CDR3 DNA sequence: TGTGCCAGCGGGGAACATAATAGGGGAGATACGCAGTATTTT. It specifies CASGEHNRGDTQYF.

The CDR3 bases are TGTGCCAGCAGTTTAGTGCAGGGGGCTAATTCACCCCTCCACTTT. Amino acid sequence: CASSLVQGANSPLHF. The gene calls are TRBV28 and TRBJ1-6; 8 bases map to TRBD1. The CDR3 is 15 amino acids. From germline, CDR1 is MDHEN and CDR2 SYDVKM. Losses at the gene ends were 2 bases for V and 6 bases for J; bases not matched to a gene: 3.

The V gene is TRBV29-1, the J gene TRBJ2-1; 7 bases agree with TRBD2. Germline values: CDR1 SQVTM, CDR2 ANQGSEA. V dropped 3 bases and J dropped 8; count of bases not matched to a gene: 7. The CDR3 loop spans 13 amino acids. DNA for the CDR3: TGCAGCGTTGAGTTGCGGGAGCCCTATGAGCAGTTCTTC. It is translated as CSVELREPYEQFF.

V is TRBV4-3 and J is TRBJ2-5; 7 positions match TRBD2. CDR3 length equals 15 residues. Germline trimming cut 0 bases from V and 5 bases from J; bases unmatched to any gene: 6. CDR1 and CDR2 from the germline V gene are LGHNA and YSLEER. CDR3 residues: CASSQDRVGGETQYF. CDR3 nucleotide sequence: TGCGCCAGCAGCCAAGATCGGGTCGGGGGGGAGACCCAGTACTTC.

This sequence joins TRBV5-1 and TRBJ2-2; no clear D. Germline V gene lookup returns CDR1 SGHRS and CDR2 YFSETQ. The CDR3 spans 15 residues. The V end lost 0 bases, the J end lost 3 bases, and 9 bases lay between the germline ends. CDR3 sequence reads: CASSLGPRDTGELFF. The CDR3 DNA reads TGCGCCAGCAGCTTGGGTCCCCGTGACACCGGGGAGCTGTTTTTT.

This chain joins TRBV5-1 and TRBJ1-1; D is perhaps TRBD1 (5 bases). V was trimmed by 1 base and J by 4 bases, leaving 8 bases between them. CDR1 SGHRS and CDR2 YFSETQ come from the germline V gene. There are 13 residues in the CDR3. Here the CDR3 reads CASSLRRGTEAFF. CDR3 nucleotide sequence: TGCGCCAGCAGCTTGAGAAGGGGCACTGAAGCTTTCTTT.

The chain employs TRBV9 and TRBJ2-1; 9 bases agree with TRBD2. The V segment lost 4 bases and the J segment 5 bases; nucleotides outside the gene matches: 7. This CDR3 is 15 amino acids long. The V gene's germline CDR1 is SGDLS and CDR2 YYNGEE. Here the CDR3 DNA reads TGTGCCAGCAGCCACCGCCTAGCGGGACACAATGAGCAGTTCTTC. This sequence encodes CASSHRLAGHNEQFF.

This chain connects TRBV6-2 or TRBV6-3 to TRBJ1-1; D is unresolved. CDR3 size: 17 residues. With 0 bases removed from V and 4 bases from J, the gap between germline ends came to 18 bases. Germline lookup yields CDR1 MNHEY and CDR2 SVGEGT. CDR3 loop: CASSYSKAVGSSTEAFF. DNA for the CDR3: TGTGCCAGCAGTTACTCTAAGGCGGTTGGCAGTAGCACTGAAGCTTTCTTT.

The V call is TRBV7-9, the J call TRBJ2-7; a possible D gene is TRBD1 (6 bases). This CDR3 comprises 13 residues. Germline values: CDR1 SEHNR, CDR2 FQNEAQ (reference sequence). V dropped 6 bases and J dropped 6 bases, with 15 bases sitting between them. The CDR3 bases are TGTGCCAGCAGTTCTACAGGGAAAGGCGAGCAGTACTTC. Amino acid sequence: CASSSTGKGEQYF.

This clone has just a few counts. The chain combines TRBV5-1 with TRBJ2-6, with 9 nucleotides matching TRBD1. The CDR3 sequence is 20 residues long. CDR1 is SGHRS and CDR2 is YFSETQ in the germline V gene. With V trimmed by 0 bases and J by 2 bases, 12 bases remained unmatched. For the CDR3, the DNA is TGCGCCAGCAGCTTGGTCGGGGGGCACAGGGGGCTTGCTGGGGCCAACGTCCTGACTTTC. Its protein is CASSLVGGHRGLAGANVLTF.

The sample holds a few counts of this clone. The DNA for the CDR3 is TGTGCCAGCAGCCACGACAGGGGCACTGAAGCTTTCTTT. It specifies CASSHDRGTEAFF. The chain joins TRBV4-2 to TRBJ1-1; 8 nucleotides align to TRBD1. Per the germline V gene, CDR1 is LGHNA and CDR2 is YNFKEQ. The CDR3 has 13 amino acids. After removal of 3 bases from V and 4 bases from J, the junction contained 1 base not matched to a gene.

The chain combines TRBV5-5 with TRBJ1-3; 7 nucleotides line up with TRBD1. Trimming cost V 3 bases and J 4 bases; bases outside gene matches: 10. Germline lookup yields CDR1 SGHKS and CDR2 YYEKEE (reference sequence). The CDR3 has 16 residues. DNA for the CDR3: TGTGCCAGCAGCTCGTCGGCCAGGGGGAGGGGAAACACCATATATTTT. Its protein is CASSSSARGRGNTIYF. Full variable domain (missing parts from reference TRBV5-5 and TRBJ1-3): DAGVTQSPTHLIKTRGQQVTLRCSPISGHKSVSWYQQVLGQGPQFIFQYYEKEERGRGNFPDRFSARQFPNYSSELNVNALLLGDSALYLCASSSSARGRGNTIYFGEGSWLTVV.

This chain uses TRBV18 with TRBJ2-5, with unresolved D. V was clipped by 3 bases and J by 0 bases, with 8 bases between them. Germline V gene data show CDR1 as KGHSH and CDR2 as LQKENI. This CDR3 has 14 residues. CDR3 region: CASSPYQDQETQYF. The CDR3 DNA follows: TGTGCCAGCTCACCTTACCAGGACCAAGAGACCCAGTACTTC.

The chain couples TRBV3-1 (or the pseudogene TRBV3-2) to TRBJ1-1, with D perhaps matching TRBD1 (6 bases). The CDR3 covers 13 residues. The germline V and J ends were trimmed by 4 bases and 5 bases, with 11 bases remaining between them. Germline assignment: CDR1 LGHDT and CDR2 YNNKEL (reference sequence). This CDR3 reads CASSLAGDTEAFF. CDR3 bases: TGTGCCAGCAGCCTAGCAGGGGATACTGAAGCTTTCTTT.

This clone was observed a few times. The chain recombines TRBV28 with TRBJ1-6; the D gene is possibly TRBD1 (5 bases). Per germline, CDR1 MDHEN and CDR2 SYDVKM. Deletions cut 2 bases from V and 4 bases from J, with 9 bases between. The CDR3 has 15 residues. CDR3 coding DNA: TGTGCCAGCAGTTTACCACAGGCTTATAATTCACCCCTCCACTTT. It specifies CASSLPQAYNSPLHF.

This clone appeared a single time. The V call is TRBV5-6, the J call TRBJ2-6; the D gene is possibly TRBD1 (5 bases). Trimming left V 0 bases short and J 0 bases short, with 13 bases between. The CDR3 length is 18 residues. From germline, CDR1 is SGHDT and CDR2 YYEEEE. CDR3 residues: CASSLDQGRFSGANVLTF. CDR3 bases: TGTGCCAGCAGCTTGGATCAGGGCCGCTTCTCTGGGGCCAACGTCCTGACTTTC.